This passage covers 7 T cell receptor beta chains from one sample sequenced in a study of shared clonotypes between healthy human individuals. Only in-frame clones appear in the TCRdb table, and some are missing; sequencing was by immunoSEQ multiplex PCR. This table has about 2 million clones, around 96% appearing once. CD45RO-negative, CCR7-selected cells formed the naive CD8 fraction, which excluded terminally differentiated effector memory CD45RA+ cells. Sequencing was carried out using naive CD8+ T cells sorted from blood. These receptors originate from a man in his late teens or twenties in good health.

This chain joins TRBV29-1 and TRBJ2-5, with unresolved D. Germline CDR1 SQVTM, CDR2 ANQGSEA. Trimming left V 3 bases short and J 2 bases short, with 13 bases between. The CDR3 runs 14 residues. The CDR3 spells CSVEAWQLQETQYF. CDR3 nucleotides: TGCAGCGTTGAGGCCTGGCAGTTACAAGAGACCCAGTACTTC.

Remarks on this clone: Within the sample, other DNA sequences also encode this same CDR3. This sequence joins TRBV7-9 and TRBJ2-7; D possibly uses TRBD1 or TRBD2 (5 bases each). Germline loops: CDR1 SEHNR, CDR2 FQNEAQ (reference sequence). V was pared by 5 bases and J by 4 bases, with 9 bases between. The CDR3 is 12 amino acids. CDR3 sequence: CASSPGAYEQYF. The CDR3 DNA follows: TGTGCCAGCAGCCCCGGGGCGTACGAGCAGTACTTC.

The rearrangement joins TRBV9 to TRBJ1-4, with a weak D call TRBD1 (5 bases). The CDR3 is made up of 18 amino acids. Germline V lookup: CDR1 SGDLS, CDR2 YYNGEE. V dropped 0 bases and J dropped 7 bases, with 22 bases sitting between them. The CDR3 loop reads CASSVEDPGKEAGEKLFF. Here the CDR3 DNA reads TGTGCCAGCAGCGTAGAGGACCCAGGGAAGGAGGCCGGTGAAAAACTGTTTTTT.

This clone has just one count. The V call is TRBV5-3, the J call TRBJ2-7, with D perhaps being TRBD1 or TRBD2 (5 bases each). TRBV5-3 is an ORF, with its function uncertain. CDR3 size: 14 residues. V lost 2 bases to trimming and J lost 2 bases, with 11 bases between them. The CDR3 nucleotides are TGTGCCAGAAGCTTAGGGACCGAGACCTACGAGCAGTACTTC. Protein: CARSLGTETYEQYF.

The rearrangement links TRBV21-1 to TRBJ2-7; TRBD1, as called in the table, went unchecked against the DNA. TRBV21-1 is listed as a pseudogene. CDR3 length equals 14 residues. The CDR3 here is CASSTSGVLHEQYF. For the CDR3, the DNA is TGTGCCAGCAGCACTTCAGGGGTCCTTCACGAGCAGTACTTC.

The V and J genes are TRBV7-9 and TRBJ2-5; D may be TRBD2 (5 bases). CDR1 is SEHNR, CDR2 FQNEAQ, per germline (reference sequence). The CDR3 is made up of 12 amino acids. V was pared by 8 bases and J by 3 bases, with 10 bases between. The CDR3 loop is CASRGLKETQYF. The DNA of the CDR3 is TGTGCCAGCCGCGGACTGAAAGAGACCCAGTACTTC.

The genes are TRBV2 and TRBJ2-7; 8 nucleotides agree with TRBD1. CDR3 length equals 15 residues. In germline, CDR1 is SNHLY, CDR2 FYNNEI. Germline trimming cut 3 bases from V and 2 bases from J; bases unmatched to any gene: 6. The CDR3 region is CASSEIGTGTYEQYF. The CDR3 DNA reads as TGTGCCAGCAGTGAGATCGGGACAGGTACCTACGAGCAGTACTTC.